The rows below give T cell receptor beta chains drawn from one sample of a study of blood T cell repertoires in COVID-19. TCRdb's copy holds only in-frame clones and misses some; the assay was immunoSEQ multiplex PCR. The sample includes 150,000 to 200,000 clones, 81% of them seen just once. The sample consisted of peripheral blood. Every receptor here comes from a man aged 55 to 69 with active or convalescent COVID-19. The CDR3 runs from the conserved cysteine through the conserved F or W. The order of the fields is D gene, V gene, CDR3 length, J gene, clone size, CDR3 protein, CDR3 DNA. A D gene is named only where the DNA matches it firmly. Not all rows give a size; the values are once, few, many and, for expanded clones, a class.

-	TRBV2	13	TRBJ1-5	-	CASSKESDQPQHF	TGTGCCAGCAGTAAGGAGTCGGATCAGCCCCAGCATTTT
-	TRBV20-1	8	TRBJ1-2	-	CSGGQLWF	TGCAGTGGAGGACAGCTCTGGTTC
TRBD1	TRBV29-1	14	TRBJ1-5	once	CSVMGQGTGQPQHF	TGCAGCGTCATGGGACAGGGGACGGGTCAGCCCCAGCATTTT
-	TRBV4-2	15	TRBJ1-6	-	CASSQDQAGRSPLHF	TGTGCCAGCAGCCAAGATCAGGCAGGGAGGTCACCCCTCCACTTT
-	TRBV24-1	15	TRBJ2-1	-	CATSDPGGSSNEQFF	TGTGCCACCAGTGATCCAGGGGGGTCAAGCAATGAGCAGTTCTTC
-	TRBV29-1	11	TRBJ1-2	-	CSVEAETGYTF	TGCAGCGTTGAGGCGGAAACTGGCTACACCTTC
-	TRBV5-5	17	TRBJ1-6	-	CASSSGQQLSYNSPLHF	TGTGCCAGCAGCTCCGGACAGCAACTCTCCTATAATTCACCCCTCCACTTT
-	TRBV3-1/TRBV3-2	13	TRBJ2-2	once	CASSQDWLGELFF	TGTGCCAGCAGCCAAGATTGGCTCGGGGAGCTGTTTTTT
-	TRBV12-3/TRBV12-4	12	TRBJ1-2	-	CATLVGAYGYTF	TGTGCTACACTAGTGGGGGCCTATGGCTACACCTTC
TRBD2	TRBV4-2	22	TRBJ2-7	-	CASSLRGGTPLAGGQKGAEQYF	TGTGCCAGCAGCCTTCGGGGGGGGACCCCACTAGCGGGGGGCCAAAAGGGGGCCGAGCAGTACTTC
TRBD1	TRBV5-5	14	TRBJ1-2	-	CASSPTGDSYGYTF	TGTGCCAGCAGCCCGACAGGGGATAGCTATGGCTACACCTTC
-	TRBV3-1/TRBV3-2	14	TRBJ2-7	-	CASSSSVRVHEQYF	TGTGCCAGCAGCTCCTCCGTCCGGGTCCACGAGCAGTACTTC
-	TRBV6-5	11	TRBJ2-7	once	CASSTGGEQYF	TGTGCCAGCAGTACGGGTGGAGAGCAGTACTTC
-	TRBV7-2	15	TRBJ2-2	-	CASSLGQTNTGELFF	TGTGCCAGCAGCTTAGGACAGACGAACACCGGGGAGCTGTTTTTT
TRBD1	TRBV28	15	TRBJ2-7	-	CASFTAGTGSYEQYF	TGTGCCAGCTTTACCGCCGGGACAGGGTCCTACGAGCAGTACTTC
TRBD2	TRBV4-1	17	TRBJ2-3	-	CASSQGPLAGGTDTQYF	TGCGCCAGCAGCCAGGGACCACTAGCGGGAGGAACAGATACGCAGTATTTT
-	TRBV18	16	TRBJ1-1	-	CASSPPGRGEWSEAFF	TGTGCCAGCTCACCACCTGGGAGGGGTGAATGGTCTGAAGCTTTCTTT
TRBD1	TRBV3-1/TRBV3-2	15	TRBJ1-2	once	CASSPNSQGAYGYTF	TGTGCCAGCAGCCCCAACTCACAGGGGGCCTATGGCTACACCTTC
-	TRBV7-9	12	TRBJ1-2	once	CASSLSNREYTF	TGTGCCAGCAGCTTAAGTAATAGGGAGTACACCTTC
TRBD2	TRBV27	17	TRBJ2-1	once	CASSLGAGGPIYNEQFF	TGTGCCAGCAGTTTAGGAGCGGGAGGGCCTATCTACAATGAGCAGTTCTTC
-	TRBV7-3	15	TRBJ2-2	-	CASSLAPGGTGELFF	TGTGCCAGCAGCTTAGCCCCCGGCGGGACCGGGGAGCTGTTTTTT
TRBD1	TRBV5-8	16	TRBJ1-2	-	CASSLDPGQGAYGYTF	TGTGCCAGCAGCTTGGATCCGGGACAGGGGGCTTACGGCTACACCTTC
TRBD1	TRBV5-1	12	TRBJ2-7	-	CASSLGTGEQYF	TGCGCCAGCAGCTTGGGGACAGGGGAGCAGTACTTC
TRBD1	TRBV5-4	17	TRBJ1-3	-	CASSLAVTGYSGNTIYF	TGTGCCAGCAGCTTGGCCGTGACAGGGTACTCTGGAAACACCATATATTTT
TRBD1	TRBV27	13	TRBJ1-2	-	CATKGTGRVGYTF	TGTGCCACCAAAGGGACAGGGAGAGTCGGCTACACCTTC
-	TRBV7-9	16	TRBJ2-1	-	CASSLALRLEDNEQFF	TGTGCCAGCAGCTTAGCGCTGAGGCTAGAGGATAATGAGCAGTTCTTC
-	TRBV12-3/TRBV12-4	12	TRBJ2-7	-	CASSPPGNEQYF	TGTGCCAGCAGTCCCCCGGGGAACGAGCAGTACTTC
TRBD1	TRBV7-9	17	TRBJ2-4	-	CASSRTGQGAPKNIQYF	TGTGCCAGCAGCCGTACCGGCCAGGGGGCGCCTAAAAACATTCAGTACTTC
-	TRBV6-6	11	TRBJ2-7	many	CASLEGNEQYF	TGTGCCAGTCTGGAGGGGAACGAGCAGTACTTC
-	TRBV7-9	16	TRBJ1-2	-	CASSLDFVGINYGYTF	TGTGCCAGCAGCTTAGACTTCGTCGGGATTAACTATGGCTACACCTTC
-	TRBV6-6	12	TRBJ2-7	-	CASSGDTHEQYF	TGTGCCAGCAGTGGGGACACCCACGAGCAGTACTTC
-	TRBV2	16	TRBJ1-2	once	CASSESHVAGDYGYTF	TGTGCCAGCAGTGAATCCCACGTAGCCGGAGACTATGGCTACACCTTC
-	TRBV5-4	13	TRBJ2-7	-	CASSLRQGGEQYF	TGTGCCAGCAGCTTGCGTCAGGGCGGCGAGCAGTACTTC
-	TRBV6-1	17	TRBJ2-1	-	CASSEAGVRAPFNEQFF	TGTGCCAGCAGTGAAGCGGGAGTGCGGGCCCCCTTCAATGAGCAGTTCTTC
TRBD1	TRBV9	15	TRBJ1-3	-	CASSTRGQSWGTIYF	TGTGCCAGCAGCACAAGGGGGCAAAGTTGGGGCACCATATATTTT
-	TRBV5-1	14	TRBJ1-3	-	CASSSGDSGNTIYF	TGCGCCAGCAGCTCGGGTGACTCTGGAAACACCATATATTTT
-	TRBV5-1	14	TRBJ1-5	-	CASSLANLDQPQHF	TGCGCCAGCAGCTTAGCCAATCTGGATCAGCCCCAGCATTTT
TRBD1	TRBV2	14	TRBJ2-5	-	CASSDGARGETQYF	TGTGCCAGCAGTGACGGGGCCAGGGGGGAGACCCAGTACTTC
-	TRBV28	18	TRBJ2-2	-	CASSSWAVVVKNTGELFF	TGTGCCAGCAGTTCCTGGGCCGTGGTAGTAAAGAACACCGGGGAGCTGTTTTTT
-	TRBV27	13	TRBJ1-5	-	CASSLRVRQPQHF	TGTGCCAGCAGTTTACGGGTAAGACAGCCCCAGCATTTT